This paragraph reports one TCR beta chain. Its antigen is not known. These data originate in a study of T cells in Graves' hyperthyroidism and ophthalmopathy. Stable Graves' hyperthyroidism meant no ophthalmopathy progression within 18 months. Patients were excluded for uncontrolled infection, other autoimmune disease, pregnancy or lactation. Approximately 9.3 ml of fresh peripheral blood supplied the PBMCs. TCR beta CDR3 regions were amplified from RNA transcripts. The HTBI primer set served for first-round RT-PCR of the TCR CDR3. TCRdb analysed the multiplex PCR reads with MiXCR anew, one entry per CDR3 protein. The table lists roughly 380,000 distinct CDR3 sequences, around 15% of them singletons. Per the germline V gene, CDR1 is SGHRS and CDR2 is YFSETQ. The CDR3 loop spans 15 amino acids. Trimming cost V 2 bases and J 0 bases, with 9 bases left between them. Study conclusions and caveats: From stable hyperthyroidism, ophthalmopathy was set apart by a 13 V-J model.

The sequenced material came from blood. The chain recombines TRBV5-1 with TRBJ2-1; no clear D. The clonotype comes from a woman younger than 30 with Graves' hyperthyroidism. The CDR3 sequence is CASSFSPGSYNEQFF. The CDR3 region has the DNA TGCGCCAGCAGCTTTTCACCAGGCTCCTACAATGAGCAGTTCTTC.